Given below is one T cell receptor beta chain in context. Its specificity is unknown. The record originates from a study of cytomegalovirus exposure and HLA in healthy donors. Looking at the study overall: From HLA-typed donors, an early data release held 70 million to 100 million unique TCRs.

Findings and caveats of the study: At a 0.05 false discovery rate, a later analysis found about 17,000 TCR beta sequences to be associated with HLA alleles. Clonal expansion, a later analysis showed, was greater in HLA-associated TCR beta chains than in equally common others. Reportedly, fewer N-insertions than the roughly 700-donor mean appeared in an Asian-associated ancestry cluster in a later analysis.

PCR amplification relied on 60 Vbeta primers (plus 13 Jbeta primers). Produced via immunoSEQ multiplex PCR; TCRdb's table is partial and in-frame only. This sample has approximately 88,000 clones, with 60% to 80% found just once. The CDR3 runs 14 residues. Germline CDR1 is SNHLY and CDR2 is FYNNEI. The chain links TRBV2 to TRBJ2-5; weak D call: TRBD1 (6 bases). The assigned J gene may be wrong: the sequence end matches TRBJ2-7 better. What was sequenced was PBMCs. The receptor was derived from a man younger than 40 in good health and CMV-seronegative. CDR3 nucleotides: TGTGCCAGCAGTGCGGACAGTAACTCCTACGAGCAGTACTTC. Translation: CASSADSNSYEQYF.